One sample yielded the 18 T cell receptor beta chains listed below, sequenced in a study of T cell changes during pregnancy in multiple sclerosis. The data were produced by immunoSEQ multiplex PCR, yet TCRdb's version contains in-frame clones alone and is incomplete. The sample lists 100,000 or so clones; approximately 91% were seen once. The sequences come from peripheral blood, collected in the second trimester of pregnancy. The receptors derive from a female donor with multiple sclerosis, enrolled in a pregnancy study.

The chain employs TRBV6-6 and TRBJ2-7, with D uncertain. The V and J ends lost 1 base and 5 bases respectively, with 12 bases between them. Germline V lookup: CDR1 MNHNY, CDR2 SVGAGI (reference sequence). This CDR3 has 14 amino acids. The CDR3 spells CASSYLTTLDEQYF. The CDR3, as DNA: TGTGCCAGCAGTTACTTGACAACTTTGGACGAGCAGTACTTC.

The chain is built from TRBV15 and TRBJ1-4; 8 bases align to TRBD1. Germline-derived CDR1 and CDR2 are LNHNV and YYDKDF (reference sequence). Trimming removed 0 bases from V and 8 bases from J; junction bases left unmatched: 2. The CDR3 spans 14 residues. The DNA for the CDR3 is TGTGCCACCAGCAGAGACGGGGACAGGGAAAAACTGTTTTTT. Its protein product is CATSRDGDREKLFF.

This clone was detected ten times or more. This chain joins TRBV19 and TRBJ1-3; D unresolved. The germline CDR1 and CDR2 sequences are LNHDA and SQIVND (reference sequence). Trimming removed 4 bases from V and 2 bases from J, with 9 bases in between. The CDR3 covers 14 residues. The CDR3 protein is CASSRGGPGNTIYF. The CDR3 region has the DNA TGTGCCAGTAGTAGGGGAGGACCTGGAAACACCATATATTTT. Drawing the rest from reference TRBV19 and TRBJ1-3, the complete variable domain is DGGITQSPKYLFRKEGQNVTLSCEQNLNHDAMYWYRQDPGQGLRLIYYSQIVNDFQKGDIAEGYSVSREKKESFPLTVTSAQKNPTAFYLCASSRGGPGNTIYFGEGSWLTVV.

This clone came up once. This chain uses TRBV25-1 with TRBJ2-7; D remains ambiguous. Germline V gene lookup returns CDR1 MGHDK and CDR2 SYGVNS. Deletions cut 5 bases from V and 6 bases from J, with 14 bases between. CDR3 length: 13 amino acids. For the CDR3, the DNA is TGTGCCAGCAGTCGAGGCGTCCTCCTCGAGCAGTACTTC. It is translated as CASSRGVLLEQYF.

The rearrangement links TRBV7-8 to TRBJ2-1; the match to TRBD2 covers 8 bases. V gave up 0 bases and J gave up 6 bases; unmatched junction bases: 1. Germline-derived CDR1 and CDR2 are SGHVS and FQNEAQ. This CDR3 spans 14 amino acids. The CDR3 DNA follows: TGTGCCAGCAGCTTAGCGGGACTAGGCAATGAGCAGTTCTTC. It yields the protein CASSLAGLGNEQFF.

The chain uses TRBV28 and TRBJ1-2; D ambiguous. The V gene's germline CDR1 is MDHEN and CDR2 SYDVKM. With 1 base removed from V and 2 bases from J, the gap between germline ends came to 5 bases. CDR3 length: 13 amino acids. The CDR3 nucleotides are TGTGCCAGCAGTTTATACAAGAACTATGGCTACACCTTC. Protein sequence: CASSLYKNYGYTF.

This chain links TRBV27 with TRBJ2-5; TRBD2 agrees at 7 bases. V trimming: 3 bases; J trimming: 9 bases; junction bases outside the gene matches: 1. CDR3 size: 11 residues. Germline loops: CDR1 MNHEY, CDR2 SMNVEV (reference sequence). The CDR3 bases are TGTGCCAGCAGTTTTGCGGGAGCCCAGTACTTC. Translating gives CASSFAGAQYF.

The genes are TRBV7-8 and TRBJ1-5; D perhaps matches TRBD1 (6 bases). Per the germline V gene, CDR1 is SGHVS and CDR2 is FQNEAQ. Trimming removed 5 bases at V and 0 bases at J, with 14 bases between. The CDR3 covers 16 residues. Here the CDR3 reads CASSPPTGYSNQPQHF. CDR3 coding DNA: TGTGCCAGCAGCCCCCCGACAGGCTATAGCAATCAGCCCCAGCATTTT.

The V call is TRBV20-1, the J call TRBJ2-5; TRBD1 matches 8 bases. The ends lost 6 bases at V and 5 bases at J; junction bases unmatched: 2. CDR3 size: 11 residues. Germline values: CDR1 DFQATT, CDR2 SNEGSKA (reference sequence). The CDR3 DNA reads as TGCAGTGCCCGGACAGGGGAGACCCAGTACTTC. This encodes CSARTGETQYF.

The rearrangement uses TRBV29-1 and TRBJ2-3; 9 bases align to TRBD2. The CDR3 is made up of 13 amino acids. V gave up 6 bases and J gave up 6 bases; unmatched junction bases: 7. Germline CDR1 reads SQVTM; CDR2 reads ANQGSEA. CDR3 bases: TGCAGCGTGGCCGGGACTAGCCATGATACGCAGTATTTT. Amino acids: CSVAGTSHDTQYF.

The J gene is TRBJ1-1, the V gene TRBV7-6; no firm D call. The germline gives CDR1 SGHVS, CDR2 FNYEAQ. V was pared by 5 bases and J by 4 bases, with 20 bases between. CDR3 length: 16 amino acids. The CDR3 DNA reads as TGTGCCAGCAGCACGCCGTCAGCGGGCGTAGGCACTGAAGCTTTCTTT. Translation: CASSTPSAGVGTEAFF. Full variable domain (missing parts from reference TRBV7-6 and TRBJ1-1): GAGVSQSPRYKVTKRGQDVALRCDPISGHVSLYWYRQALGQGPEFLTYFNYEAQQDKSGLPNDRFSAERPEGSISTLTIQRTEQRDSAMYRCASSTPSAGVGTEAFFGQGTRLTVV.

V gene TRBV7-2 combines with J gene TRBJ1-2, with unresolved D. Per the germline V gene, CDR1 is SGHTA and CDR2 is FQGNSA. V lost 4 bases to trimming and J lost 2 bases, with 11 bases between them. CDR3 length: 14 amino acids. CDR3 loop: CASSSSHLNYGYTF. DNA for the CDR3: TGTGCCAGCAGCTCCAGTCATTTGAACTATGGCTACACCTTC.

The V call is TRBV5-3, the J call TRBJ2-3; a weak D match, TRBD2 (6 bases). TRBV5-3 falls under the ORF class, with uncertain function. Trimming left V 4 bases short and J 1 base short, with 16 bases between. This CDR3 comprises 16 residues. CDR3 DNA: TGTGCCAGAAGCATCGGGACTCCGAACCGCACAGATACGCAGTATTTT. Amino acids: CARSIGTPNRTDTQYF.

The J gene is TRBJ2-1, the V gene TRBV14; TRBD2 agrees at 10 bases. Unmatched junction bases numbered 5, after V lost 3 bases and J lost 0 bases. The length of the CDR3 is 17 residues. Germline loops: CDR1 SGHDN, CDR2 FVKESK. The CDR3 sequence: CASSHSLAGSSYNEQFF. CDR3 DNA sequence: TGTGCCAGCAGCCACTCACTAGCGGGGAGCTCCTACAATGAGCAGTTCTTC.

In DNA, the CDR3 is TGCAGCGTCCCTGGACTATCGGGCTCCTACAATGAGCAGTTCTTC. Translated: CSVPGLSGSYNEQFF. This chain joins TRBV29-1 and TRBJ2-1; TRBD2 is a possible D gene (6 bases). Trimming took 6 bases from V and 0 from J, leaving 15 bases between them. Per the germline V gene, CDR1 is SQVTM and CDR2 is ANQGSEA. The CDR3 runs 15 residues.

The genes are TRBV4-2 and TRBJ1-1, with 7 bases matching TRBD1. The CDR3 is made up of 13 amino acids. The germline gives CDR1 LGHNA, CDR2 YNFKEQ. V shed 1 base, J shed 8 bases, and the junction held 4 bases outside the gene matches. In DNA form, the CDR3 reads TGTGCCAGCAGCCAAGGACAGGGTTTGGAAGCTTTCTTT. Protein product: CASSQGQGLEAFF.

The chain joins TRBV15 to TRBJ2-6, with 9 bases matching TRBD1. CDR3 length: 18 amino acids. CDR1 is LNHNV and CDR2 is YYDKDF in the germline V gene (reference sequence). V shed 2 bases and J 1 base; nucleotides not matched to a gene: 6. CDR3 nucleotides: TGTGCCACCAGCAGAATGACAGGGGGAGTATCTGGGGCCAACGTCCTGACTTTC. Translating gives CATSRMTGGVSGANVLTF. The full variable domain, in which reference TRBV15 and TRBJ2-6 provide the parts outside the CDR3, is DAMVIQNPRYQVTQFGKPVTLSCSQTLNHNVMYWYQQKSSQAPKLLFHYYDKDFNNEADTPDNFQSRRPNTSFCFLDIRSPGLGDTAMYLCATSRMTGGVSGANVLTFGAGSRLTVL.

For the CDR3, the DNA is TGCAGTGCTAGTCTGGGCAAAGAAGCTTTCTTT. This encodes CSASLGKEAFF. This chain uses TRBV20-1 with TRBJ1-1; D gene uncertain. The germline V and J ends were trimmed by 3 bases and 8 bases, with 10 bases remaining between them. In germline, CDR1 is DFQATT, CDR2 SNEGSKA (reference sequence). The CDR3 is made up of 11 amino acids.